These 19 T cell receptor beta chains share one sample of origin, sequenced in a study of shared clonotypes between healthy human individuals. CD8 cells classed as naive were CD45RO-negative and positively selected for CCR7, excluding terminally differentiated effector memory CD45RA+ cells. Profiling relied on immunoSEQ multiplex PCR, and the TCRdb table lists in-frame clones only, not all of them. The table lists around 650,000 clones, 90% to 97% of them singletons. The sample taken for sequencing was naive CD8+ T cells sorted from blood. The receptors originated from a young woman in good health.

The V gene is TRBV7-9, the J gene TRBJ1-5; D uncertain. This CDR3 has 15 residues. Looked up from germline, CDR1 is SEHNR and CDR2 is FQNEAQ (reference sequence). V dropped 1 base and J dropped 0 bases, with 7 bases sitting between them. The CDR3 DNA follows: TGTGCCAGCAGCTTAGGCAGATATAGCAATCAGCCCCAGCATTTT. This sequence encodes CASSLGRYSNQPQHF.

CDR3 bases: TGTGCCATCTTTGAGCAGGGCAACACTGAAGCTTTCTTT. As protein: CAIFEQGNTEAFF. The V and J genes are TRBV10-3 and TRBJ1-1; maybe TRBD1 (5 bases). The CDR3 loop spans 13 amino acids. Germline values: CDR1 ENHRY, CDR2 SYGVKD. V lost 8 bases, J lost 2 bases, and 12 bases lay in between.

The V call is TRBV7-8, the J call TRBJ2-1; 14 bases agree with TRBD2. Germline CDR1 and CDR2: SGHVS and FQNEAQ. This CDR3 is built from 19 residues. V was pared by 1 base and J by 1 base, with 6 bases of the junction left unmatched. The CDR3 spells CASSLVRLAGGESYNEQFF. CDR3 nucleotide sequence: TGTGCCAGCAGCTTAGTGAGACTAGCGGGAGGGGAGTCCTACAATGAGCAGTTCTTC.

The chain carries TRBV28 and TRBJ2-7; D assignment may be TRBD1 or TRBD2 (6 bases each). Trimming cost V 6 bases and J 4 bases, with 19 bases left between them. The CDR3 spans 15 residues. In germline, CDR1 is MDHEN, CDR2 SYDVKM. The CDR3 loop is CASSAEGGSLYEQYF. In DNA, the CDR3 is TGTGCCAGCAGCGCCGAGGGGGGCTCTCTATACGAGCAGTACTTC.

The chain is built from TRBV27 and TRBJ2-1; D is possibly TRBD1 (6 bases). CDR1 MNHEY and CDR2 SMNVEV come from the germline V gene (reference sequence). The CDR3 contains 15 residues. V lost 3 bases and J lost 6, with 15 bases in between. Here the CDR3 DNA reads TGTGCCAGCAGTTTTTGGTCAGGGGCAGGCAATGAGCAGTTCTTC. Translation gives CASSFWSGAGNEQFF.

The chain combines TRBV27 with TRBJ1-2; tentatively, D is TRBD1 (5 bases). CDR1 MNHEY and CDR2 SMNVEV come from the germline V gene (reference sequence). Trimming took off 0 bases at V and 4 bases at J, with 15 bases between the two ends. The CDR3 totals 16 residues. The DNA for the CDR3 is TGTGCCAGCAGTTTATCTAAAAGGGGTTTGGGCTATGGCTACACCTTC. Translated: CASSLSKRGLGYGYTF.

The CDR3: CASSLVGPSGTPPEQFF. In nucleotides, the CDR3 is TGCGCCAGCAGCTTGGTGGGGCCTAGCGGGACCCCCCCCGAGCAGTTCTTC. V is TRBV5-1 and J is TRBJ2-1; 9 positions match TRBD2. V was pared by 0 bases and J by 10 bases, with 14 bases of the junction left unmatched. Germline-derived CDR1 and CDR2 are SGHRS and YFSETQ. The CDR3 is 17 amino acids. Using reference TRBV5-1 and TRBJ2-1 for the parts outside the CDR3, the full variable domain is KAGVTQTPRYLIKTRGQQVTLSCSPISGHRSVSWYQQTPGQGLQFLFEYFSETQRNKGNFPGRFSGRQFSNSRSEMNVSTLELGDSALYLCASSLVGPSGTPPEQFFGPGTRLTVL.

The rearrangement joins TRBV14 to TRBJ2-7; D gene uncertain. This CDR3 contains 13 residues. CDR1 and CDR2 (germline): SGHDN, FVKESK. V lost 0 bases to trimming and J lost 6 bases, with 9 bases between them. In DNA, the CDR3 is TGTGCCAGCAGCCAAGACAGGTCCGTCGAGCAGTACTTC. Its translation: CASSQDRSVEQYF. The full variable domain, its missing parts supplied by reference TRBV14 and TRBJ2-7, is EAGVTQFPSHSVIEKGQTVTLRCDPISGHDNLYWYRRVMGKEIKFLLHFVKESKQDESGMPNNRFLAERTGGTYSTLKVQPAELEDSGVYFCASSQDRSVEQYFGPGTRLTVT.

The chain links TRBV6-5 to TRBJ2-1; maybe TRBD2 (5 bases). The CDR3 is made up of 16 amino acids. The germline gives CDR1 MNHEY, CDR2 SVGAGI. V lost 0 bases and J 6 bases, leaving 15 bases between the germline ends. The chain's CDR3 is CASSYSRVGRRNEQFF. DNA of the CDR3: TGTGCCAGCAGTTACTCGAGGGTAGGGCGTCGCAATGAGCAGTTCTTC.

The V gene is TRBV9, the J gene TRBJ1-2; 12 bases match TRBD1. The trim removed 5 bases at V and 5 bases at J, leaving 16 bases unmatched. Germline CDR1 is SGDLS and CDR2 is YYNGEE. This CDR3 contains 18 residues. CDR3: CASREWIPGQGAPYGYTF. The CDR3 DNA follows: TGTGCCAGCAGGGAATGGATACCGGGACAGGGGGCGCCGTATGGCTACACCTTC.

The chain recombines TRBV10-2 with TRBJ2-6; TRBD2 aligns across 13 bases. The germline CDR1 and CDR2 sequences are WSHSY and SAAADI. The CDR3 extends over 18 amino acids. V gave up 4 bases and J gave up 0 bases; unmatched junction bases: 3. CDR3 residues: CASSGGLAGSSGANVLTF. The DNA for the CDR3 is TGCGCCAGCAGTGGGGGACTAGCGGGAAGCTCTGGGGCCAACGTCCTGACTTTC.

This clone was observed once. The V gene is TRBV28, the J gene TRBJ2-1, with no clear D. Germline V gene data show CDR1 as MDHEN and CDR2 as SYDVKM. Deletions cut 6 bases from V and 3 bases from J, with 12 bases between. CDR3 size: 14 residues. In DNA, the CDR3 is TGTGCCAGCAGACCACCCCCTGACTACAATGAGCAGTTCTTC. This sequence encodes CASRPPPDYNEQFF.

This clone is a singleton in its sample. The CDR3 loop reads CASSLDRREQETQYF. CDR3 sequence (DNA): TGTGCCAGCAGCTTAGATCGGCGGGAGCAAGAGACCCAGTACTTC. The chain combines TRBV7-6 with TRBJ2-5; 7 bases align to TRBD2. CDR1 is SGHVS and CDR2 is FNYEAQ in the germline V gene. V lost 1 base and J lost 2; bases outside the gene matches: 4. The CDR3 is made up of 15 amino acids.

This clone appeared once. The rearrangement uses TRBV19 and TRBJ2-1; D might be TRBD1 or TRBD2, each matching 6 bases. The CDR3 spans 16 residues. Germline assignment: CDR1 LNHDA and CDR2 SQIVND (reference sequence). V dropped 5 bases and J dropped 4 bases, with 18 bases sitting between them. The CDR3 is CASSQSGDIRYNEQFF. CDR3 in DNA: TGTGCCAGTAGTCAATCGGGGGACATTCGTTACAATGAGCAGTTCTTC.

V gene TRBV4-2 combines with J gene TRBJ2-7; D perhaps matches TRBD1 (5 bases). Germline CDR1 is LGHNA and CDR2 is YNFKEQ. Deletions cut 1 base from V and 3 bases from J, with 7 bases between. The CDR3 totals 13 residues. CDR3 bases: TGTGCCAGCAGCCAAGTGACAGACTACGAGCAGTACTTC. Translating gives CASSQVTDYEQYF.

J is TRBJ1-5 and V is TRBV7-9, with unresolved D. The CDR3 is 12 residues long. The ends were cut back, 4 bases at V and 6 bases at J, with 7 bases in the middle. Germline values: CDR1 SEHNR, CDR2 FQNEAQ (reference sequence). Here the CDR3 reads CASSSGRQPQHF. The CDR3 DNA reads TGTGCCAGCAGCTCCGGCCGTCAGCCCCAGCATTTT.

J is TRBJ1-6 and V is TRBV6-6; D is ambiguous. Germline-derived CDR1 and CDR2 are MNHNY and SVGAGI (reference sequence). V lost 2 bases to trimming and J lost 11 bases, with 16 bases between them. The CDR3 totals 15 residues. The CDR3: CASSYEPTSYAPLHF. The DNA for the CDR3 is TGTGCCAGCAGTTACGAACCGACTTCCTACGCACCCCTCCACTTT.

This sequence joins TRBV21-1 and TRBJ2-6; TRBD2 is the table's D call, not checked against the DNA. TRBV21-1 is a pseudogene. The CDR3 consists of 15 residues. The CDR3 bases are TGTGCCAGCAGCAACCCGGGAGCTGGGGCCAACGTCCTGACTTTC. Translation gives CASSNPGAGANVLTF.

The rearrangement joins TRBV7-6 to TRBJ1-1; TRBD1 aligns across 12 bases. This CDR3 has 16 residues. With 5 bases clipped from V and 7 bases from J, the junction kept 11 bases outside the gene matches. Looked up from germline, CDR1 is SGHVS and CDR2 is FNYEAQ. The CDR3 is CASSSGTGGVFGEAFF. As DNA, the CDR3 is TGTGCCAGCAGCAGCGGGACAGGGGGCGTTTTTGGTGAAGCTTTCTTT.